This T cell receptor beta chain originates from a study of CD8 T cells in ankylosing spondylitis. This clonotype was recorded many times. Per germline, CDR1 SGHRS and CDR2 YFSETQ. The CDR3 totals 14 residues. The J segment lost 5 bases and the V segment lost 7 bases, leaving 8 bases of the junction unmatched. TCRdb reprocessed the 5' RACE reads via MiXCR and lists one record per CDR3 protein. The table shows approximately 88,000 distinct CDR3 sequences, with 8.8% occurring only once. The sample consisted of blood, either unsorted or a sorted T cell fraction (not recorded which). The clonotype originates from a male donor with ankylosing spondylitis or in good health (not recorded which). This rearrangement joins TRBV5-1 to TRBJ2-1; 8 bases are shared with TRBD2. The CDR3 region is CASRRGDPHNEQFF. CDR3 sequence (DNA): TGCGCCAGCCGGCGGGGGGACCCACACAATGAGCAGTTCTTC.